This T cell receptor (beta chain) was sequenced for a study of OX40 agonist ivuxolimab in advanced cancers. About the study: Having had anti-PD-1, anti-PD-L1 or anti-CTLA-4 therapy before was allowed, and around 39% had some.

It was autoimmune disease history or systemic immunosuppression that excluded patients. This table comes from immunoSEQ multiplex PCR, and its TCRdb copy is limited to in-frame clones, with some not included. The sample shows 20,000 to 30,000 clones, 73% of them seen only once. By sample share, this clone is medium-sized (0.01 to 0.1%). The antigen remains undetermined. V gave up 5 bases and J gave up 3 bases, with 11 bases separating them. The CDR3 length is 13 residues. Germline V gene sequence: CDR1 SGHVS, CDR2 FQNEAQ. Study conclusions and caveats: The study found among the lowest clonal expansion in partial responders at 0.1-3.0 mg/kg.

This receptor was taken from an adult with an advanced solid tumor such as melanoma, head and neck, liver or kidney cancer. The specimen comprised CD4+ or CD8+ T cells sorted from blood, sampled in a trial of the OX40 agonist ivuxolimab. J is TRBJ2-7 and V is TRBV7-8; tentative D call: TRBD2 (6 bases). The CDR3 coding sequence is TGTGCCAGCAGCCCTCAGGGAGGCTACGAGCAGTACTTC. Translated: CASSPQGGYEQYF.